This T cell receptor (beta chain) was profiled in a study of shared clonotypes between healthy human individuals. Study in general: Researchers assigned three CD4 naive, three CD4 memory, two CD8 naive and one CD8 memory plate to each donor. General study results and limits: There were few donors, and this limited the genetic and exposure-history diversity represented. Among donors, sharing of clonotypes was expected to be affected by sequencing depth.

Unmatched junction bases numbered 7, after V lost 3 bases and J lost 7 bases. From germline, CDR1 is SGHRS and CDR2 YFSETQ. There are 15 residues in the CDR3. Notes on this clone: Its antigen remains unknown.

Replicate sorted-subset PCRs were loaded with around 0.2 ug DNA, approximately 31,000 T cell genomes. Produced via immunoSEQ multiplex PCR; TCRdb's table is partial and in-frame only. Among just over 2,000,000 clones listed, 85% to 95% were seen once. The sequencing sample was made of naive CD4+ T cells sorted from blood. Subset specified: CD45RA+ positively selected. The sequence derives from a man between 18 and 35 years old in good health. The chain has TRBV5-1 and TRBJ2-7, with 13 bases matching TRBD2. As DNA, the CDR3 is TGCGCCAGCAGCTCCGGGACTAGCGGGGTCTGGGAGCAGTACTTC. As protein: CASSSGTSGVWEQYF.